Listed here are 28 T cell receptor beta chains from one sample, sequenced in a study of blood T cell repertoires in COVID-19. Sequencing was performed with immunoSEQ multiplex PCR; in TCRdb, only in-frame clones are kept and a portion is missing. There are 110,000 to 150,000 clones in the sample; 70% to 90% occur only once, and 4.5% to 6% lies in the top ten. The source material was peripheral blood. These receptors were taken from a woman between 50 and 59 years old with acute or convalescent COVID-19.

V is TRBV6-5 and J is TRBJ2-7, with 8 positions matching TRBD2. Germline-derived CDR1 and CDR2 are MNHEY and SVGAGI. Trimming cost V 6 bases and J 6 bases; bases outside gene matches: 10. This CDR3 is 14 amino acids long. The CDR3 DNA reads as TGTGCCAGCAGATCCGGGGGGGCATCAGGCGAGCAGTACTTC. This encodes CASRSGGASGEQYF.

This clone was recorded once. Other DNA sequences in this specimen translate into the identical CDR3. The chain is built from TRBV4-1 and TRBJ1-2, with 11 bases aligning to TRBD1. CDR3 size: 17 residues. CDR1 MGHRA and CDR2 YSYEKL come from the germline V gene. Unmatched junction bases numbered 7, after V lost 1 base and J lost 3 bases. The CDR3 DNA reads TGCGCCAGCAGCCAAGCGGGACAGGGGGTAGAGGACTATGGCTACACCTTC. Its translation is CASSQAGQGVEDYGYTF.

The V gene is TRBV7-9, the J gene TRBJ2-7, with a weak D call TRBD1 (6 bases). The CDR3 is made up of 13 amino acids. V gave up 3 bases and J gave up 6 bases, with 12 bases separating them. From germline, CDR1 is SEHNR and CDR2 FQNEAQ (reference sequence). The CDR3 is CASSLSGEAEQYF. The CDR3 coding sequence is TGTGCCAGCAGCTTGTCAGGGGAAGCCGAGCAGTACTTC.

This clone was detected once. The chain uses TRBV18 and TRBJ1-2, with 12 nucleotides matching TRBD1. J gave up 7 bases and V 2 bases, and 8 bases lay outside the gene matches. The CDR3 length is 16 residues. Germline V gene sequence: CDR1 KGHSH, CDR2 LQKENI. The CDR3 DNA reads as TGTGCCAGCTCACCAGAAGGGACAGGGGGCGCGGCTGGCTACACCTTC. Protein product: CASSPEGTGGAAGYTF.

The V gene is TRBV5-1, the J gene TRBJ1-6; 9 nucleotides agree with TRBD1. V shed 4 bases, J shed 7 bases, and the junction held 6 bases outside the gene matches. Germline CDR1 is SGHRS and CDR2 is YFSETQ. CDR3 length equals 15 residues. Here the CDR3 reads CASSPETGGNSPLHF. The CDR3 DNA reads TGCGCCAGCAGCCCAGAGACAGGGGGAAATTCACCCCTCCACTTT.

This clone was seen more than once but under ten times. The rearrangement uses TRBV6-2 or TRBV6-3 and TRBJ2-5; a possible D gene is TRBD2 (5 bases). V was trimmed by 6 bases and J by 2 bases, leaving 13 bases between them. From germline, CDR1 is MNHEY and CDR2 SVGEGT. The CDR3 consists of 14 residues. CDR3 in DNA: TGTGCCAGCAGCGCACAGACTATACAAGAGACCCAGTACTTC. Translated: CASSAQTIQETQYF.

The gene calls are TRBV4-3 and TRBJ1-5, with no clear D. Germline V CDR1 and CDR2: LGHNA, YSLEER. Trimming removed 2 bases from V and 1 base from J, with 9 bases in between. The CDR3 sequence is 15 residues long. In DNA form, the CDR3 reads TGCGCCAGCAGCCAACTTTTGTCGAGCAATCAGCCCCAGCATTTT. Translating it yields CASSQLLSSNQPQHF.

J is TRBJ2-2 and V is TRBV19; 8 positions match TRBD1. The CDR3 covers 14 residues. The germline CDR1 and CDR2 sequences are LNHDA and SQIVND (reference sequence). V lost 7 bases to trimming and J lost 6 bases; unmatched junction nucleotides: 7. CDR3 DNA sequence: TGTGCCAGTACCCGGACAGGGCTTTCCGGGGAGCTGTTTTTT. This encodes CASTRTGLSGELFF. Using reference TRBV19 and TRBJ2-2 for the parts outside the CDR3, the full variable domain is DGGITQSPKYLFRKEGQNVTLSCEQNLNHDAMYWYRQDPGQGLRLIYYSQIVNDFQKGDIAEGYSVSREKKESFPLTVTSAQKNPTAFYLCASTRTGLSGELFFGEGSRLTVL.

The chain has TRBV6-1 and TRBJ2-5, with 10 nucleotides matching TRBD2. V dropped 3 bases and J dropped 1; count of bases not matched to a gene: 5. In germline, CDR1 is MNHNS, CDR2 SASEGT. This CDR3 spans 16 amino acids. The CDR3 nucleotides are TGTGCCAGCAGTGAGGTTAGCGGGGGGTTCCAAGAGACCCAGTACTTC. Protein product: CASSEVSGGFQETQYF.

The chain's CDR3 is CASSLMGEPQHF. The CDR3 DNA reads as TGTGCCAGCAGCCTGATGGGAGAGCCCCAGCATTTT. The chain joins TRBV12-3 or TRBV12-4 to TRBJ1-5; D remains unclear. V lost 6 bases, J lost 8 bases, and 11 bases lay in between. This CDR3 region has 12 residues.

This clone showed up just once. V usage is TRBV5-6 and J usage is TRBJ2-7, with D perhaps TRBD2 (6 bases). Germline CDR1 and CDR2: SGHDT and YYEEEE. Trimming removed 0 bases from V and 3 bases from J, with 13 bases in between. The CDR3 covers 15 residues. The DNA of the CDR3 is TGTGCCAGCAGCTTGGCCGGGGCGGGGAGCTACGAGCAGTACTTC. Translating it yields CASSLAGAGSYEQYF.

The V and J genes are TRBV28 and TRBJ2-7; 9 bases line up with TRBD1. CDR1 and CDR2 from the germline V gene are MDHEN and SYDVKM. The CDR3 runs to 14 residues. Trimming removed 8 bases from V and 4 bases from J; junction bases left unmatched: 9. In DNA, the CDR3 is TGTGCCAGCCGACGGGGACAGGGACTGTACGAGCAGTACTTC. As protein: CASRRGQGLYEQYF. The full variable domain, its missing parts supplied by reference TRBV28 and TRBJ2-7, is DVKVTQSSRYLVKRTGEKVFLECVQDMDHENMFWYRQDPGLGLRLIYFSYDVKMKEKGDIPEGYSVSREKKERFSLILESASTNQTSMYLCASRRGQGLYEQYFGPGTRLTVT.

CDR3 loop: CASSLAGDSSGGTDTQYF. The CDR3 nucleotides read TGTGCCAGCAGCTTAGCGGGCGACTCCTCCGGGGGCACAGATACGCAGTATTTT. The chain recombines TRBV7-2 with TRBJ2-3, with D perhaps TRBD2 (5 bases). Germline-derived CDR1 and CDR2 are SGHTA and FQGNSA. CDR3 length equals 18 residues. V was shortened by 0 bases and J by 1 base, with 17 bases between the two germline ends.

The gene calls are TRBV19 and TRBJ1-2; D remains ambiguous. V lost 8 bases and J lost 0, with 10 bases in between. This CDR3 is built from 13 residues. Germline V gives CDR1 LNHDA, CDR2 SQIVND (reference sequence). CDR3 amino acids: CASSRGPNYGYTF. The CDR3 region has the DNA TGTGCCAGTTCCCGCGGCCCTAACTATGGCTACACCTTC. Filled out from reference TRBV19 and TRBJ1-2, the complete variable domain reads DGGITQSPKYLFRKEGQNVTLSCEQNLNHDAMYWYRQDPGQGLRLIYYSQIVNDFQKGDIAEGYSVSREKKESFPLTVTSAQKNPTAFYLCASSRGPNYGYTFGSGTRLTVV.

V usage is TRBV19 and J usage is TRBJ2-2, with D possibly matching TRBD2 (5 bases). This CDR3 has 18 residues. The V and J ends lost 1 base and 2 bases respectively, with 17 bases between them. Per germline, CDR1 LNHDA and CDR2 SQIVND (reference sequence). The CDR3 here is CASSIAPLGRPNTGELFF. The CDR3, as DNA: TGTGCCAGTAGTATAGCCCCTTTAGGGAGACCTAACACCGGGGAGCTGTTTTTT.

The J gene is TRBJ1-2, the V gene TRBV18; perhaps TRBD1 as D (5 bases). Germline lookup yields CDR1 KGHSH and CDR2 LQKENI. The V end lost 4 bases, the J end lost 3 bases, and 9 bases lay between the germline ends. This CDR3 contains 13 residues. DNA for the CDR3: TGTGCCAGCTCACGCGGGGGGGACTATGGCTACACCTTC. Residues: CASSRGGDYGYTF.

CDR3 bases: TGTGCCAGCAGCGTCGTCGACTCCCGGGACGGGGAGCTGTTTTTT. Translated: CASSVVDSRDGELFF. V gene TRBV7-2 combines with J gene TRBJ2-2, with a tentative D call TRBD2 (5 bases). V lost 5 bases and J 7 bases, leaving 17 bases between the germline ends. The CDR3 covers 15 residues. Germline V gene lookup returns CDR1 SGHTA and CDR2 FQGNSA.

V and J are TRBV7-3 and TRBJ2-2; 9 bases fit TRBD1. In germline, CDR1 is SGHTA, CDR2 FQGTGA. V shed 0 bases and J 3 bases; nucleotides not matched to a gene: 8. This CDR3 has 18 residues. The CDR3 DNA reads TGTGCCAGCAGCTTAACTGTCCCGGGACAGGGCTACACCGGGGAGCTGTTTTTT. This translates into CASSLTVPGQGYTGELFF.

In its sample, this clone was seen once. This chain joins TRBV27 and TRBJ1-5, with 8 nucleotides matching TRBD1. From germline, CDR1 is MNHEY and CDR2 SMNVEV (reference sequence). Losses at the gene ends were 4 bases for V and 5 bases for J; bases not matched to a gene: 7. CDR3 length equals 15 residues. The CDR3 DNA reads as TGTGCCAGCAGTTCCGGACAGGGACCTTATCAGCCCCAGCATTTT. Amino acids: CASSSGQGPYQPQHF.

The CDR3 bases are TGTGCCAGCTCTCCCGGGGAACCTATTGGGGGCAATCAGCCCCAGCATTTT. It codes for CASSPGEPIGGNQPQHF. The rearrangement links TRBV18 to TRBJ1-5, with unresolved D. Looked up from germline, CDR1 is KGHSH and CDR2 is LQKENI. This CDR3 contains 17 residues. Trimming took off 6 bases at V and 2 bases at J, with 20 bases between the two ends.

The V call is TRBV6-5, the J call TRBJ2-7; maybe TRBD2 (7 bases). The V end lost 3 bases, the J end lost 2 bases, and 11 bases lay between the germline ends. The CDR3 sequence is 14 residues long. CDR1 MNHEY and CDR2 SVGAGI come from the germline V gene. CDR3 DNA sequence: TGTGCCAGCAGTTATAGGGGGGGTCCCTACGAGCAGTACTTC. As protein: CASSYRGGPYEQYF.

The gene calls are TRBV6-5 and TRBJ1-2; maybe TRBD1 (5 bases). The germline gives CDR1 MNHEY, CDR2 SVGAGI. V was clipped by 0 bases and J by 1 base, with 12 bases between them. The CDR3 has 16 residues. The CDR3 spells CASSYSGPGINYGYTF. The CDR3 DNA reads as TGTGCCAGCAGTTACTCAGGTCCAGGGATTAACTATGGCTACACCTTC.

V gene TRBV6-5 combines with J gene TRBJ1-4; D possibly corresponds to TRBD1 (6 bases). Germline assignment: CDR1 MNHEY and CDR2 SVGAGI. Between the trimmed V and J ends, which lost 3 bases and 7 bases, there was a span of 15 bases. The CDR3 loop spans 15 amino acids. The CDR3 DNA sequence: TGTGCCAGCAGTTATAGCGGGGGCAGTTTTGAAAAACTGTTTTTT. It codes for CASSYSGGSFEKLFF.

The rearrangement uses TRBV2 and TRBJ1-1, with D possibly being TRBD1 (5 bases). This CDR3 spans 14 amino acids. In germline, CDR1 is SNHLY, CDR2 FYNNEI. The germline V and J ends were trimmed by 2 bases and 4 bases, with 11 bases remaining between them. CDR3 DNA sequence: TGTGCCAGCAGTGAAAACGAGCAGGGCACTGAAGCTTTCTTT. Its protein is CASSENEQGTEAFF.

The CDR3 sequence: CASSSGQGLGKLFF. The CDR3 DNA follows: TGTGCCAGCAGTTCTGGACAGGGATTGGGAAAACTGTTTTTT. This chain links TRBV28 with TRBJ1-4; 8 bases line up with TRBD1. From germline, CDR1 is MDHEN and CDR2 SYDVKM. With V trimmed by 4 bases and J by 10 bases, 8 bases remained unmatched. CDR3 size: 14 residues. Looking up the rest from reference TRBV28 and TRBJ1-4 gives the full variable domain: DVKVTQSSRYLVKRTGEKVFLECVQDMDHENMFWYRQDPGLGLRLIYFSYDVKMKEKGDIPEGYSVSREKKERFSLILESASTNQTSMYLCASSSGQGLGKLFFGSGTQLSVL.

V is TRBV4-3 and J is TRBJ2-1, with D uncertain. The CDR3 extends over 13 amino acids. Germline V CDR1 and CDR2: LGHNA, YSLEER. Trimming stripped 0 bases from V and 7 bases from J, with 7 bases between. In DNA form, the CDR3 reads TGCGCCAGCAGCCAAGAAGGCAGGAATGAGCAGTTCTTC. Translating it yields CASSQEGRNEQFF.

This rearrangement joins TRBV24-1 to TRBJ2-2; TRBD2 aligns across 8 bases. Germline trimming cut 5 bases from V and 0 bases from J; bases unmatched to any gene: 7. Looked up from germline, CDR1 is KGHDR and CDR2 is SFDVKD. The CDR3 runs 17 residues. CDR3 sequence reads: CATSVAGGRTNTGELFF. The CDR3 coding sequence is TGTGCCACCAGTGTCGCGGGGGGCCGAACGAACACCGGGGAGCTGTTTTTT.

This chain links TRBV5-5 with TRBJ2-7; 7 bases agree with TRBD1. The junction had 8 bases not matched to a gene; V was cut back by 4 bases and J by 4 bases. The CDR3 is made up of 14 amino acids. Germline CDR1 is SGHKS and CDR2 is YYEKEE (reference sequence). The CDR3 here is CASSIQQGWYEQYF. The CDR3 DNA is TGTGCCAGCAGCATTCAACAGGGGTGGTACGAGCAGTACTTC.